This is a list of T cell receptor beta chains from one sample in a study of T cell clones after liver transplantation. Profiling relied on immunoSEQ multiplex PCR, and the TCRdb table lists in-frame clones only, not all of them. The sample contains about 76,000 clones, approximately 87% of which appear only once. The sequencing here drew on CD4+ T cells from blood, taken at the 22-month timepoint. The receptor source for this set is a human patient who received a liver transplant. The graft donor may have contributed some T cells. The conserved cysteine and the conserved F or W are not part of the CDR3 here. D genes are given only for firm matches.

12	TRBV19	TRBJ1-1	NA	ASTLTGVNTEAF
13	TRBV2	TRBJ2-5	TRBD2	ASSGGTSGQGTQY
13	TRBV27	TRBJ2-2	NA	ASSFQRLGAGELF
11	TRBV5-4	TRBJ1-2	NA	ASSRGEVYGYT
14	TRBV7-9	TRBJ2-1	NA	ASSLWNGGPYNEQF
13	TRBV14	TRBJ1-6	NA	ASSQKDGRNSPLH
13	TRBV18	TRBJ1-2	TRBD1	ASSLGDRVNYGYT
13	TRBV5-4	TRBJ2-3	NA	ASSGAVDLTDTQY
12	TRBV5-4	TRBJ1-2	TRBD1	ASGPDRGLYGYT
13	TRBV6-1	TRBJ2-5	NA	ASSDSVGQQETQY
11	TRBV10-3	TRBJ1-1	NA	AISLEMNTEAF
13	TRBV7-2	TRBJ2-3	NA	ASSLGGSGTDTQY
14	TRBV18	TRBJ2-7	TRBD1	ASSPLRQGGVNEQY
12	TRBV12-5	TRBJ1-2	TRBD1	ASGDLQGWYGYT
14	TRBV7-2	TRBJ2-3	TRBD2	ASSRGLAAITDTQY
11	TRBV2	TRBJ2-7	TRBD1	ASGKTGHHEQY
12	TRBV6-5	TRBJ1-2	TRBD1	ASSVQGSKLGYT
11	TRBV29-1	TRBJ1-5	NA	SVDGGSNQPQH
10	TRBV15	TRBJ2-7	NA	ATSRENYEQY
10	TRBV28	TRBJ1-1	NA	ASRRGYTEAF
13	TRBV6-5	TRBJ2-7	NA	ASHPKRDLSYEQY
13	TRBV27	TRBJ2-2	NA	ASGFWPLTTGELF
14	TRBV18	TRBJ1-3	NA	ASSRSTPASGNTIY
13	TRBV4-2	TRBJ2-5	TRBD2	ASIPGLEVEETQY
12	TRBV10-3	TRBJ2-3	NA	AISDGQRTDTQY
12	TRBV6-1	TRBJ2-2	TRBD1	ASNHRGRIGELF
9	TRBV6-5	TRBJ2-7	NA	ASSEEIEQY
14	TRBV6-5	TRBJ2-5	TRBD1	ASSYSSGRGLETQY
13	TRBV19	TRBJ1-2	TRBD1	ASEGQGAGDYGYT
11	TRBV11-2	TRBJ2-7	NA	ASSLDRSYEQY
10	TRBV29-1	TRBJ1-4	TRBD1	SADRGGEKLF
16	TRBV5-6	TRBJ2-1	TRBD2	ASSLDPLAGTAYNEQF
14	TRBV4-3	TRBJ2-3	TRBD1	ASSQQTGFETDTQY
10	TRBV29-1	TRBJ2-3	NA	SVGSGADTQY
9	TRBV28	TRBJ2-5	NA	ASSFRETQY
11	TRBV29-1	TRBJ1-2	NA	SVERGQNYGYT
13	TRBV5-1	TRBJ2-7	TRBD2	ASSTTSGSHYEQY
15	TRBV11-2	TRBJ2-1	TRBD2	ASSQGPGGLSYNEQF
13	TRBV2	TRBJ1-5	NA	ASSEGQSSNQPQH
9	TRBV2	TRBJ2-7	NA	ASSRDLEQY
15	TRBV11-2	TRBJ1-3	NA	ASSPRTAELSGNTIY